This TCR beta chain was profiled in a study of Graves' ophthalmopathy and Graves' hyperthyroidism (dated by TCRdb to the late 2010s). As for the study more broadly: Peripheral blood was collected at initial diagnosis, before any treatment. Following sampling, methimazole starting at 30 mg daily was administered to hyperthyroidism patients, and high-dose intravenous methylprednisolone was administered to ophthalmopathy patients. In total, 135 blood samples were TCR-sequenced: approximately 40 ophthalmopathy, about 75 hyperthyroidism and some 17 hyperthyroidism-to-ophthalmopathy patients. An independent validation cohort was composed of 18 hyperthyroidism patients and around 16 patients who later progressed from hyperthyroidism to ophthalmopathy. In roughly 6 hyperthyroidism patients, the T-cell repertoires found in thyroid tissue were compared with those found in blood. The study used signatures of the TCR beta repertoire to tell Graves' ophthalmopathy apart from Graves' hyperthyroidism and to predict which patients would progress to ophthalmopathy. To explore V-J signatures that separate ophthalmopathy from hyperthyroidism, a discovery set of approximately 100 patients was enrolled, consisting of 43 with ophthalmopathy and under 65 with stable hyperthyroidism.

Hyperthyroidism was defined as stable when no progression to ophthalmopathy occurred within 18 months of follow-up. Patients with hyperthyroidism were aged 18 to 65 years, had been newly diagnosed, and had a disease duration of less than 2 months. Patients with other autoimmune diseases, uncontrolled infections, pregnancy or lactation were excluded. Clinical symptoms, serum thyroxine, TRAb, thyroid ultrasound and orbital computed tomography formed the basis of the diagnosis. Using Ficoll-Paque density gradient centrifugation, PBMCs were isolated from less than 13 ml of fresh peripheral blood. Total RNA was extracted with Trizol reagent and quality-checked on an Agilent 2100 Bioanalyzer. What the research found in general, with its limitations: The 13-signature model separated ophthalmopathy from stable hyperthyroidism with approximately 90% sensitivity and 81.08% specificity in cross-validation, and 80%/75% in the test set. Most of the expanded thyroid clonotypes with a frequency above 0.001 were also detected in blood, and it was suggested that the thyroid immune response may be reflected by blood repertoires. In validation, the model predicted ophthalmopathy progression with more than 70% sensitivity and around 72% specificity; fewer than 15 predicted patients were CT-confirmed with GO in a median of 6.5 months. Sample size was not statistically predetermined, and group allocation was not concealed from the investigators.

Cut back by 9 bases and 0 bases, the V and J ends lie 11 bases apart. Spanning cysteine to phenylalanine, the CDR3 consists of 13 amino acids. Only CDR3 DNA remains: 39 bases, in frame from the first base. For repertoire sequencing, the TCR beta CDR3 regions were amplified from RNA transcripts. A first-round RT-PCR used HTBI primers with the Qiagen OneStep RT-PCR kit, followed by a second-round multiplex PCR, size selection and purification. The libraries underwent paired-end sequencing with 100 bp reads on an Illumina HiSeq2000. The authors' pipeline ran thus. Reads were processed with SOAPnuke, discarding reads with adapters, uncalled bases, mean Phred below 15, or no exact constant-primer or identifier match. COPE v1.2.5 was used to merge high-quality paired reads. Unique nucleotide sequences were defined as clonotypes and aligned to IMGT TRB V, D and J references using MiTCR v1.1. The analysis was limited to V-J combinations with a frequency above 0.0001, which together covered around 99% of the repertoires. For each V-J combination, a TCR clonal expansion and chaos score was defined as F50 clonal expansion divided by the chaos observed in the TCRdist matrix. Welch's t-statistics and random forest were used to reduce features to approximately 13 V-J combinations, which were fed into a naive Bayes classifier. The similarity between thyroid and blood repertoires was quantified using the Morisita-Horn index. TCRdb applied fastp at Q25 and MiXCR to the public reads, then kept only in-frame beta chains. Identical CDR3 proteins give one entry, which carries the most common genes and DNA. The V and J calls were not made by the authors but by TCRdb's processing. This sample holds about 370,000 distinct CDR3 sequences; about a sixth were observed only once. The ten largest clones add up to 2% to 2.5% of the sample.

This clonotype was seen many times. Which antigen it targets is not known. Base qualities were left out, and no much larger clone turns up one base away. The sample taken for sequencing was peripheral blood. The chain is assembled from TRBV12-3 or TRBV12-4 and TRBJ1-1; the D gene is perhaps TRBD1, from 6 matching bases. This sequence was found in an adult woman with stable Graves' hyperthyroidism. Here the CDR3 is given as CASRQEVNTEAFF. The base sequence is TGTGCCAGTCGACAGGAGGTGAACACTGAAGCTTTCTTT.